This T cell receptor (beta chain) was found in a study of cytomegalovirus exposure and HLA in healthy donors. The study's findings and limits: A missense variant in DCLRE1C was later tied to TCR beta V- and J-gene trimming. It was assumed in the presence/absence analyses that sequencing depth was roughly uniform across donors. Later analysis showed most CMV-associated TCR beta chains appearing HLA-restricted.

The PCR was carried out with 60 Vbeta primers and 13 Jbeta primers. Sequencing used immunoSEQ multiplex PCR; TCRdb keeps in-frame clones, though not all of them. The sample consists of about 200,000 clones, around 90% of them appearing once. Germline loops: CDR1 GTSNPN, CDR2 SVGIG (reference sequence). Losses at the gene ends were 2 bases for V and 5 bases for J; bases not matched to a gene: 7. CDR3 length: 15 amino acids. With regard to this clone: The antigen remains unidentified.

J is TRBJ2-2 and V is TRBV30; 8 bases align to TRBD1. The sample consisted of PBMCs. The clonotype was recovered from a boy younger than 10 in good health and CMV-seronegative. For the CDR3, the DNA is TGTGCCTGGAGTACCTGGACAGGGCGTACCGGGGAGCTGTTTTTT. Encoded protein: CAWSTWTGRTGELFF.